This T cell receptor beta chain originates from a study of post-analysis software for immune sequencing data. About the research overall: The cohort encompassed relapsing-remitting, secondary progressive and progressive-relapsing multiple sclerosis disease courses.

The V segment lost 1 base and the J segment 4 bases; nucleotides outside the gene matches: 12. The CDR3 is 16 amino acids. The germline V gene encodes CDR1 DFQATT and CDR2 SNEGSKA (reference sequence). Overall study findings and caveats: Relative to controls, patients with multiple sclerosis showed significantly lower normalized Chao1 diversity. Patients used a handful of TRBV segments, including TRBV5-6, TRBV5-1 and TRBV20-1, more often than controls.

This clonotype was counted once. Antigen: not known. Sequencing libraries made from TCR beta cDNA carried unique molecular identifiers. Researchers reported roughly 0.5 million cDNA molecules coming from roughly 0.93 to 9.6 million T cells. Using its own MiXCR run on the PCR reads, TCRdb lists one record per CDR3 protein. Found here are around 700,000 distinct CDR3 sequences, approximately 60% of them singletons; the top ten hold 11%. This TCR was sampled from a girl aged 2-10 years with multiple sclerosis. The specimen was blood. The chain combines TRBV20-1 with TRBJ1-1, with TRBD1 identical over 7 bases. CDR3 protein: CSARVRAGGGFTEAFF. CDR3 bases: TGCAGTGCTAGAGTAAGGGCAGGGGGAGGGTTCACTGAAGCTTTCTTT.